What follows are 28 T cell receptor beta chains derived from one specimen sequenced in a study of beta chain features in type 1 diabetes (dated by TCRdb to 2016 to 2018). No antigen has been identified for these receptors. Study-level results and caveats: Type 1 diabetes patients showed a moderate but significant shortening of TCRB CDR3 length in all four CD4+ subsets.

The method behind the library was the immunoSEQ multiplex PCR assay. The entire amount of isolated RNA was reverse transcribed using the High Capacity cDNA Reverse Transcription Kit, so the sequenced TCRB transcripts were expressed ones. The table was pulled from immuneACCESS by TCRdb, which kept in-frame rearrangements only. Such tables lose some clones; where checked, under half of the loss comes from unresolved V genes, and the rest has no known cause. Across this sample there are 310,000 or so clones, with 15% seen only once. Of the sample, less than 0.02% is held by the ten largest clones. Input material: naive CD4+ T cells from blood. The cell subset or site label corresponds to: true naive CD4+ T cells. Receptor source: a man aged 18-30 years with type 1 diabetes.

Only a few counts were recorded for this clone. Other nucleotide sequences in the sample specify the same CDR3. The V and J genes are TRBV19 and TRBJ2-1, with no clear D. This CDR3 has 15 residues. V lost 3 bases to trimming and J lost 0 bases, with 9 bases between them. CDR1 and CDR2 (germline): LNHDA, SQIVND (reference sequence). The CDR3 region is CASSIERSSYNEQFF. The CDR3 region has the DNA TGTGCCAGTAGTATTGAGCGTAGCTCCTACAATGAGCAGTTCTTC.

The chain is built from TRBV6-1 and TRBJ1-1; 10 nucleotides match TRBD1. Germline trimming cut 4 bases from V and 4 bases from J; bases unmatched to any gene: 6. CDR3 length equals 15 residues. The V gene's germline CDR1 is MNHNS and CDR2 SASEGT. As DNA, the CDR3 is TGTGCCAGCAGTGGACGACAGGGGGCCGGCACTGAAGCTTTCTTT. This translates into CASSGRQGAGTEAFF.

CDR3 loop: CASSLFFRTRERGYTF. The CDR3 bases are TGTGCCAGCAGCTTATTCTTCCGGACTCGGGAGCGTGGCTACACCTTC. The V gene is TRBV13, the J gene TRBJ1-2; no reliable D call. Germline assignment: CDR1 PRHDT and CDR2 FYEKMQ (reference sequence). The CDR3 has 16 residues. Trimming left V 2 bases short and J 7 bases short, with 20 bases between.

This clone was detected a few times. The rearrangement uses TRBV2 and TRBJ1-5, with 8 bases that match TRBD1. The V segment lost 7 bases and the J segment 2 bases; nucleotides outside the gene matches: 7. Per germline, CDR1 SNHLY and CDR2 FYNNEI. This CDR3 contains 15 residues. CDR3 coding DNA: TGTGCCAGCAACAGACAGGGGTATGGCAATCAGCCCCAGCATTTT. Translation gives CASNRQGYGNQPQHF. Variable domain in full (rest from reference TRBV2 and TRBJ1-5): EPEVTQTPSHQVTQMGQEVILRCVPISNHLYFYWYRQILGQKVEFLVSFYNNEISEKSEIFDDQFSVERPDGSNFTLKIRSTKLEDSAMYFCASNRQGYGNQPQHFGDGTRLSIL.

Only a few counts were recorded for this clone. V gene TRBV9 combines with J gene TRBJ2-3; TRBD2 aligns across 9 bases. V was pared by 4 bases and J by 5 bases, with 8 bases of the junction left unmatched. Germline loops: CDR1 SGDLS, CDR2 YYNGEE. This CDR3 is built from 15 residues. Here the CDR3 reads CASSLSGSSLDTQYF. CDR3 coding DNA: TGTGCCAGCAGCCTTAGCGGGAGTTCTCTAGATACGCAGTATTTT.

This clone was detected a few times. The chain recombines TRBV11-2 with TRBJ2-3; 10 bases fit TRBD2. The CDR3 sequence is 14 residues long. Germline values: CDR1 SGHAT, CDR2 FQNNGV. With V trimmed by 1 base and J by 5 bases, 0 bases remained unmatched. In DNA form, the CDR3 reads TGTGCCAGCAGCTTAGCTAGCGGGAGAGATACGCAGTATTTT. It encodes CASSLASGRDTQYF.

V gene TRBV5-1 combines with J gene TRBJ2-7; TRBD2 matches at 11 bases. Germline V gene lookup returns CDR1 SGHRS and CDR2 YFSETQ. This CDR3 region has 16 residues. With V trimmed by 4 bases and J by 6 bases, 12 bases remained unmatched. CDR3 sequence: CASSHGLAGLISEQYF. In nucleotides, the CDR3 is TGCGCCAGCAGCCACGGACTAGCGGGTCTTATATCCGAGCAGTACTTC. Drawing the rest from reference TRBV5-1 and TRBJ2-7, the complete variable domain is KAGVTQTPRYLIKTRGQQVTLSCSPISGHRSVSWYQQTPGQGLQFLFEYFSETQRNKGNFPGRFSGRQFSNSRSEMNVSTLELGDSALYLCASSHGLAGLISEQYFGPGTRLTVT.

The chain combines TRBV9 with TRBJ2-5, with 9 bases matching TRBD2. CDR3 length: 14 amino acids. Germline CDR1 SGDLS, CDR2 YYNGEE. V shed 0 bases and J 13 bases; nucleotides not matched to a gene: 10. The CDR3 is CASSVGLAGELRYF. The CDR3 DNA sequence: TGTGCCAGCAGCGTAGGGTTAGCGGGGGAGCTAAGGTACTTC.

This chain joins TRBV29-1 and TRBJ1-2, with TRBD1 matching 9 bases. The CDR3 spans 14 residues. CDR1 and CDR2 from the germline V gene are SQVTM and ANQGSEA. With V trimmed by 5 bases and J by 5 bases, 9 bases remained unmatched. In DNA form, the CDR3 reads TGCAGCGTTAATCCGGGACAGGGTCGATATGGCTACACCTTC. This gives the protein CSVNPGQGRYGYTF.

This clone has only a few counts. The chain carries TRBV6-5 and TRBJ2-3, with 8 positions matching TRBD2. V was clipped by 11 bases and J by 0 bases; unmatched bases: 10. CDR1 and CDR2 from the germline V gene are MNHEY and SVGAGI. CDR3 length: 15 amino acids. CDR3 coding DNA: TGTGCCGCCAGCGGGGGATCTCCTAGCACAGATACGCAGTATTTT. Residues: CAASGGSPSTDTQYF.

The rearrangement joins TRBV14 to TRBJ1-2; a possible D gene is TRBD1 (6 bases). This CDR3 comprises 15 residues. V was cut by 1 base and J by 4 bases, with 13 bases left in between. Germline CDR1 SGHDN, CDR2 FVKESK. CDR3 sequence: CASSQVLVRGYGYTF. In DNA form, the CDR3 reads TGTGCCAGCAGCCAAGTTCTCGTCAGGGGCTATGGCTACACCTTC.

The table lists this clone with a few counts. The V and J genes are TRBV7-2 and TRBJ1-2; D might be TRBD1 (5 bases). V lost 5 bases, J lost 0 bases, and 7 bases lay in between. The CDR3 covers 13 residues. CDR1 SGHTA and CDR2 FQGNSA come from the germline V gene. CDR3 residues: CASSRGPNYGYTF. CDR3 in DNA: TGTGCCAGCAGCAGGGGCCCTAACTATGGCTACACCTTC.

This chain uses TRBV10-2 with TRBJ2-7; 8 bases fit TRBD2. Germline CDR1 reads WSHSY; CDR2 reads SAAADI. The CDR3 spans 16 residues. After removal of 6 bases from V and 2 bases from J, the junction contained 12 bases not matched to a gene. Here the CDR3 reads CASRGFSGASPYEQYF. The CDR3 bases are TGCGCCAGCAGAGGATTTAGCGGGGCCTCACCCTACGAGCAGTACTTC.

This chain uses TRBV18 with TRBJ2-5; D is perhaps TRBD1 (5 bases). This CDR3 is built from 16 residues. The germline V gene encodes CDR1 KGHSH and CDR2 LQKENI. Trimming stripped 3 bases from V and 1 base from J, with 15 bases between. The CDR3 here is CASSPRSQGGQETQYF. As DNA, the CDR3 is TGTGCCAGCTCACCTAGATCCCAGGGCGGCCAAGAGACCCAGTACTTC. Filled out from reference TRBV18 and TRBJ2-5, the complete variable domain reads NAGVMQNPRHLVRRRGQEARLRCSPMKGHSHVYWYRQLPEEGLKFMVYLQKENIIDESGMPKERFSAEFPKEGPSILRIQQVVRGDSAAYFCASSPRSQGGQETQYFGPGTRLLVL.

The rearrangement joins TRBV4-3 to TRBJ1-1, with 7 bases lining up with TRBD1. Germline CDR1 is LGHNA and CDR2 is YSLEER. V dropped 0 bases and J dropped 3; count of bases not matched to a gene: 16. CDR3 length: 19 amino acids. DNA of the CDR3: TGCGCCAGCAGCCAAGATCCCCAGGGGGGTTTCCTTCCCCACACTGAAGCTTTCTTT. Amino acids: CASSQDPQGGFLPHTEAFF.

This chain links TRBV7-9 with TRBJ1-4; 7 bases map to TRBD1. The CDR3 extends over 13 amino acids. Germline values: CDR1 SEHNR, CDR2 FQNEAQ (reference sequence). The V and J ends lost 9 bases and 4 bases, in that order; junction bases with no gene match: 5. CDR3 nucleotides: TGTGCCAGTTGGGGACAGCTTAATGAAAAACTGTTTTTT. It yields the protein CASWGQLNEKLFF. Drawing the rest from reference TRBV7-9 and TRBJ1-4, the complete variable domain is DTGVSQNPRHKITKRGQNVTFRCDPISEHNRLYWYRQTLGQGPEFLTYFQNEAQLEKSRLLSDRFSAERPKGSFSTLEIQRTEQGDSAMYLCASWGQLNEKLFFGSGTQLSVL.

V gene TRBV27 combines with J gene TRBJ2-7, with D maybe TRBD1 (5 bases). Looked up from germline, CDR1 is MNHEY and CDR2 is SMNVEV (reference sequence). This CDR3 contains 15 residues. Trimming took 6 bases from V and 3 from J, leaving 18 bases between them. CDR3 protein: CASSDGPGYGYEQYF. The CDR3 DNA follows: TGTGCCAGCAGCGATGGGCCAGGGTATGGCTACGAGCAGTACTTC.

There are a few counts of this clone. The CDR3 loop reads CSVIFGQPWEEQYF. Written as DNA, the CDR3 is TGCAGCGTTATATTCGGACAGCCCTGGGAGGAGCAGTACTTC. The chain links TRBV29-1 to TRBJ2-7; maybe TRBD1 (6 bases). Germline V CDR1 and CDR2: SQVTM, ANQGSEA. The CDR3 sequence is 14 residues long. V shed 5 bases and J shed 7 bases, with 21 bases lying between them.

The chain is built from TRBV18 and TRBJ2-5, with D perhaps matching TRBD1 (6 bases). Trimming stripped 3 bases from V and 4 bases from J, with 15 bases between. The CDR3 spans 15 residues. Germline V lookup: CDR1 KGHSH, CDR2 LQKENI. In nucleotides, the CDR3 is TGTGCCAGCTCACCCCCCGGGACACCAGGAGAGACCCAGTACTTC. This encodes CASSPPGTPGETQYF. The complete variable domain, with remaining parts taken from reference TRBV18 and TRBJ2-5, reads NAGVMQNPRHLVRRRGQEARLRCSPMKGHSHVYWYRQLPEEGLKFMVYLQKENIIDESGMPKERFSAEFPKEGPSILRIQQVVRGDSAAYFCASSPPGTPGETQYFGPGTRLLVL.

This clone was counted only a few times. The chain uses TRBV7-9 and TRBJ2-5; weak D call: TRBD1 (6 bases). Germline lookup yields CDR1 SEHNR and CDR2 FQNEAQ (reference sequence). The V end lost 3 bases, the J end lost 7 bases, and 18 bases lay between the germline ends. This CDR3 has 15 residues. CDR3 loop: CASSLGTPGVGTQYF. The CDR3 region has the DNA TGTGCCAGCAGCTTGGGGACACCTGGGGTGGGGACCCAGTACTTC.

Notes on this clone: This specimen includes other DNA sequences encoding the same CDR3. The chain combines TRBV11-2 with TRBJ2-3; no definite D call. V was clipped by 3 bases and J by 1 base, with 5 bases between them. The V gene's germline CDR1 is SGHAT and CDR2 FQNNGV. The CDR3 sequence is 13 residues long. The CDR3 is CASSFGGTDTQYF. CDR3 coding DNA: TGTGCCAGCAGCTTTGGAGGCACAGATACGCAGTATTTT.

The table lists this clone with a few counts. This chain joins TRBV5-4 and TRBJ2-1; 9 bases align to TRBD2. Germline V gene lookup returns CDR1 SGHNT and CDR2 YYREEE (reference sequence). Trimming took 4 bases from V and 4 from J; bases not matched to a gene: 12. CDR3 length: 17 amino acids. The CDR3 nucleotides read TGTGCCAGCAGCACCCGCCTCTTAGCGGGAGCTTACAATGAGCAGTTCTTC. Its translation is CASSTRLLAGAYNEQFF.

This clone was seen many times. The J gene is TRBJ1-2, the V gene TRBV28; 8 nucleotides agree with TRBD1. CDR3 length equals 14 residues. Per the germline V gene, CDR1 is MDHEN and CDR2 is SYDVKM. Germline trimming cut 6 bases from V and 6 bases from J; bases unmatched to any gene: 9. The CDR3 sequence: CASSLPWTGNGYTF. The CDR3 DNA sequence: TGTGCCAGCAGCCTACCGTGGACAGGGAATGGCTACACCTTC.

This clone was seen more than once but under ten times. The rearrangement uses TRBV29-1 and TRBJ1-1, with D unresolved. With 7 bases removed from V and 1 base from J, the gap between germline ends came to 16 bases. The CDR3 runs 14 residues. Germline loops: CDR1 SQVTM, CDR2 ANQGSEA. The chain's CDR3 is CSAQKPRSNTEAFF. Written as DNA, the CDR3 is TGCAGCGCCCAGAAACCCCGCTCGAACACTGAAGCTTTCTTT.

The chain couples TRBV29-1 to TRBJ2-1; D gene ambiguous. CDR1 SQVTM and CDR2 ANQGSEA come from the germline V gene. V was shortened by 5 bases and J by 1 base, with 18 bases between the two germline ends. The CDR3 spans 16 residues. The CDR3 DNA reads TGCAGCGTTTCGCAGGTCGGTGGTGGGTCCTACAATGAGCAGTTCTTC. It encodes CSVSQVGGGSYNEQFF.

This chain joins TRBV14 and TRBJ2-5; 8 bases map to TRBD2. The V gene's germline CDR1 is SGHDN and CDR2 FVKESK. The CDR3 is 13 amino acids. V lost 0 bases and J lost 13; bases outside the gene matches: 7. DNA for the CDR3: TGTGCCAGCAGCCAAGAGTTGGCGGGGGGCGCGTACTTC. Encoded protein: CASSQELAGGAYF.

This clone was recorded a few times. This chain uses TRBV18 with TRBJ2-7; 8 positions match TRBD2. This CDR3 has 14 amino acids. CDR1 is KGHSH and CDR2 is LQKENI in the germline V gene. Trimming cost V 2 bases and J 3 bases; bases outside gene matches: 3. CDR3 sequence reads: CASSPGGTSYEQYF. The CDR3 nucleotides are TGTGCCAGCTCACCAGGAGGGACTAGCTACGAGCAGTACTTC.

V gene TRBV18 combines with J gene TRBJ2-7, with 9 positions matching TRBD2. CDR3 length: 13 amino acids. V shed 2 bases and J 9 bases; nucleotides not matched to a gene: 5. Germline CDR1 and CDR2: KGHSH and LQKENI. The CDR3 loop is CASSPGGRARQYF. In DNA, the CDR3 is TGTGCCAGCTCACCAGGCGGGAGGGCTAGGCAGTACTTC.